This TCR beta chain originates from a study of post-analysis software for immune sequencing data. Study results and caveats: Normalized Chao1 diversity was significantly reduced in patients versus controls. The five TRBV segments detected at higher frequency in patients than in controls included TRBV5-6, TRBV5-1 and TRBV20-1.

Researchers reported that TCR beta cDNA libraries carried unique molecular identifiers. TCRdb re-derived calls from the PCR reads in MiXCR, one entry per CDR3 protein. The repertoire holds about 800,000 distinct CDR3 sequences, with 25% to 30% as singletons. This clonotype was found a few times. Its antigen remains unidentified. This CDR3 has 14 amino acids. Germline values: CDR1 LGHNA, CDR2 YSLEER. V lost 11 bases to trimming and J lost 4 bases, with 19 bases between them. The chain uses TRBV4-3 and TRBJ2-3; possibly TRBD1 or TRBD2 for D (5 bases each). This TCR derives from a girl between 5 and 17 years old with multiple sclerosis. Sequencing was performed on blood. The CDR3 reads CASARAGMADTQYF. Here the CDR3 DNA reads TGCGCCTCGGCCAGGGCCGGGATGGCAGATACGCAGTATTTT.